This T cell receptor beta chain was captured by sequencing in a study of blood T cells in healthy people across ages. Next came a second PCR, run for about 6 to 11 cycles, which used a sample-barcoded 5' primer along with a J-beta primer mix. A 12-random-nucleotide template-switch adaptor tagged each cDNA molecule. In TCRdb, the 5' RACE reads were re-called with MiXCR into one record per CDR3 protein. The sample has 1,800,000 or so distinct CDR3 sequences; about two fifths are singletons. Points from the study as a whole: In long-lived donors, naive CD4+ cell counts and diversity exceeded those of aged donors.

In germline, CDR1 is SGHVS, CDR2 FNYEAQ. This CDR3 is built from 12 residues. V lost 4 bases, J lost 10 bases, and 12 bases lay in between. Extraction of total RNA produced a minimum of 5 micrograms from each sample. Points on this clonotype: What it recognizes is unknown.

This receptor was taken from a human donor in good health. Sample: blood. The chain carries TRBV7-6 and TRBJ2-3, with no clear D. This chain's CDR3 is CASSSQGGAQYF. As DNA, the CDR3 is TGTGCCAGCAGCTCTCAAGGCGGTGCGCAGTATTTT.